The 28 T cell receptor beta chains listed next were all sequenced from one sample in a study of PD-1 blockade in mismatch repair-deficient tumors. Profiled with immunoSEQ multiplex PCR; TCRdb holds only in-frame clones, not every one. The sample contains tens of thousands of clones, 65% to 85% of which appear only once. The material sequenced was peripheral blood, taken 12 weeks after starting pembrolizumab. The receptor set was obtained from an adult with mismatch repair-deficient cancer.

Written as DNA, the CDR3 is TGTGCCAGCAGCTTAGCCCTCCATACCTACGAGCAGTACTTC. Translated: CASSLALHTYEQYF. The chain carries TRBV7-2 and TRBJ2-7, with unresolved D. Per germline, CDR1 SGHTA and CDR2 FQGNSA. V lost 0 bases to trimming and J lost 2 bases, with 8 bases between them. The CDR3 loop spans 14 amino acids.

The chain couples TRBV10-3 to TRBJ2-3; D is uncertain. V shed 4 bases and J shed 0 bases, with 20 bases lying between them. The CDR3 consists of 18 residues. Germline V gene sequence: CDR1 ENHRY, CDR2 SYGVKD. The CDR3, as DNA: TGTGCCATCAGTGGCCCCGTGGCTACTTATCTTAGCACAGATACGCAGTATTTT. Residues: CAISGPVATYLSTDTQYF.

This sequence joins TRBV5-1 and TRBJ2-6; D not resolved. Trimming left V 4 bases short and J 0 bases short, with 17 bases between. Germline CDR1 reads SGHRS; CDR2 reads YFSETQ. This CDR3 region has 18 residues. Written as DNA, the CDR3 is TGCGCCAGCAGCCCCTACGTTCGACGGACCTCTGGGGCCAACGTCCTGACTTTC. Translated: CASSPYVRRTSGANVLTF.

V is TRBV27 and J is TRBJ2-3; 8 bases map to TRBD1. CDR3 length equals 17 residues. With 5 bases clipped from V and 2 bases from J, the junction kept 12 bases outside the gene matches. Germline CDR1 is MNHEY and CDR2 is SMNVEV (reference sequence). CDR3 in amino acids: CASSPRDRSLTTDTQYF. The CDR3 DNA sequence: TGTGCCAGCAGTCCCCGGGACAGGTCCCTTACCACAGATACGCAGTATTTT.

The chain recombines TRBV5-8 with TRBJ1-1, with 7 bases fitting TRBD1. Germline assignment: CDR1 SGHTS and CDR2 YDEGEE. The CDR3 has 13 amino acids. With V trimmed by 3 bases and J by 2 bases, 1 base remained unmatched. CDR3 sequence reads: CASSYRGNTEAFF. DNA for the CDR3: TGTGCCAGCAGCTACAGGGGAAACACTGAAGCTTTCTTT.

The genes are TRBV21-1 and TRBJ2-7. TRBV21-1 is classified as a pseudogene. This CDR3 region has 13 residues. CDR3 sequence reads: CASPVRWDYEQYF. The CDR3, as DNA: TGTGCCAGCCCAGTACGGTGGGACTACGAGCAGTACTTC.

V and J are TRBV4-1 and TRBJ2-1, with D perhaps matching TRBD1 (6 bases). CDR1 is MGHRA and CDR2 is YSYEKL in the germline V gene. The CDR3 runs 17 residues. Trimming took off 1 base at V and 0 bases at J, with 13 bases between the two ends. The CDR3 here is CASSQGRQAGSYNEQFF. The CDR3 DNA follows: TGCGCCAGCAGCCAAGGAAGACAGGCTGGCTCCTACAATGAGCAGTTCTTC.

The chain uses TRBV5-6 and TRBJ2-3; D gene unclear. The V gene's germline CDR1 is SGHDT and CDR2 YYEEEE. The V and J ends lost 4 bases and 6 bases respectively, with 9 bases between them. There are 12 residues in the CDR3. The CDR3: CASSPLRDTQYF. The CDR3 nucleotides are TGTGCCAGCAGCCCCTTACGGGATACGCAGTATTTT. The full variable domain, rest sourced from reference TRBV5-6 and TRBJ2-3, is DAGVTQSPTHLIKTRGQQVTLRCSPKSGHDTVSWYQQALGQGPQFIFQYYEEEERQRGNFPDRFSGHQFPNYSSELNVNALLLGDSALYLCASSPLRDTQYFGPGTRLTVL.

The chain links TRBV5-6 to TRBJ1-2; D possibly corresponds to TRBD1 (6 bases). Trimming took 6 bases from V and 1 from J, leaving 16 bases between them. The CDR3 is 15 residues long. The V gene's germline CDR1 is SGHDT and CDR2 YYEEEE. Written as DNA, the CDR3 is TGTGCCAGCACCGCTTTGGGGGCAGATAACTATGGCTACACCTTC. This gives the protein CASTALGADNYGYTF.

This chain joins TRBV23-1 and TRBJ1-1; D is unclear. TRBV23-1 is flagged as an ORF with uncertain function. V was trimmed by 4 bases and J by 1 base, leaving 10 bases between them. There are 14 residues in the CDR3. CDR3 region: CASSLYRENTEAFF. CDR3 nucleotides: TGCGCCAGCAGTCTTTATAGGGAGAACACTGAAGCTTTCTTT.

A few counts support this clone. This CDR3 is CASRGGAIGETQYF. The CDR3, as DNA: TGTGCCAGTAGGGGGGGGGCGATCGGAGAGACCCAGTACTTC. The chain combines TRBV6-4 with TRBJ2-5; possible D gene TRBD2, 7 bases. The CDR3 totals 14 residues. Trimming took 9 bases from V and 4 from J, leaving 18 bases between them. Germline-derived CDR1 and CDR2 are MRHNA and SNTAGT.

A single count supports this clone. This sequence joins TRBV19 and TRBJ2-1, with 10 bases lining up with TRBD2. Germline V lookup: CDR1 LNHDA, CDR2 SQIVND (reference sequence). CDR3 length: 17 amino acids. Trimming removed 0 bases from V and 9 bases from J; junction bases left unmatched: 11. CDR3: CASSIDLSSGRSGEQFF. The CDR3 nucleotides read TGTGCCAGTAGTATAGATCTTAGTAGCGGGAGGAGCGGTGAGCAGTTCTTC.

This sequence joins TRBV15 and TRBJ1-2, with D possibly being TRBD1 (5 bases). The CDR3 totals 14 residues. Per germline, CDR1 LNHNV and CDR2 YYDKDF (reference sequence). V shed 3 bases and J shed 4 bases, with 12 bases lying between them. In DNA, the CDR3 is TGTGCCACCAGCAGCCGGGACGGTGTCTATGGCTACACCTTC. Its translation is CATSSRDGVYGYTF.

The CDR3 DNA sequence: TGTGCCAGCAGCCAGGCCGGCAAAGCTTTCTTT. Its protein is CASSQAGKAFF. The J gene is TRBJ1-1, the V gene TRBV4-2; no clear D. Trimming pared 3 bases from V and 9 bases from J, leaving 8 bases between. CDR1 LGHNA and CDR2 YNFKEQ come from the germline V gene. The CDR3 totals 11 residues.

The chain has TRBV29-1 and TRBJ2-2; TRBD2 matches 10 bases. The CDR3 runs to 15 residues. CDR1 is SQVTM and CDR2 is ANQGSEA in the germline V gene. Germline trimming cut 6 bases from V and 2 bases from J; bases unmatched to any gene: 6. The CDR3 loop reads CSVRLAGLNTGELFF. In DNA, the CDR3 is TGCAGCGTCAGACTAGCGGGCCTAAACACCGGGGAGCTGTTTTTT.

The chain is built from TRBV7-9 and TRBJ2-1; the match to TRBD2 covers 7 bases. This CDR3 is built from 15 residues. With 4 bases clipped from V and 3 bases from J, the junction kept 6 bases outside the gene matches. Germline V gene data show CDR1 as SEHNR and CDR2 as FQNEAQ (reference sequence). The CDR3 loop is CASSYLGGNYNEQFF. CDR3 sequence (DNA): TGTGCCAGCAGCTACTTGGGGGGGAACTACAATGAGCAGTTCTTC. Filled out from reference TRBV7-9 and TRBJ2-1, the complete variable domain reads DTGVSQNPRHKITKRGQNVTFRCDPISEHNRLYWYRQTLGQGPEFLTYFQNEAQLEKSRLLSDRFSAERPKGSFSTLEIQRTEQGDSAMYLCASSYLGGNYNEQFFGPGTRLTVL.

This rearrangement joins TRBV27 to TRBJ2-5; 7 nucleotides agree with TRBD2. V trimming: 2 bases; J trimming: 4 bases; junction bases outside the gene matches: 22. Germline V CDR1 and CDR2: MNHEY, SMNVEV (reference sequence). CDR3 length equals 20 residues. The CDR3 nucleotides are TGTGCCAGCAGTTTACCCACCTCGGGTAGCGGGCAGCCCGCCCGAGAGACCCAGTACTTC. Translation: CASSLPTSGSGQPARETQYF.

The rearrangement links TRBV7-9 to TRBJ2-2; TRBD2 matches 7 bases. There are 15 residues in the CDR3. Losses at the gene ends were 4 bases for V and 6 bases for J; bases not matched to a gene: 8. CDR1 SEHNR and CDR2 FQNEAQ come from the germline V gene (reference sequence). CDR3 sequence (DNA): TGTGCCAGCAGCTCGTCGGGGGGTCTAGCCGGGGAGCTGTTTTTT. Translating gives CASSSSGGLAGELFF.

The count of this clone is one. V usage is TRBV18 and J usage is TRBJ2-7; 8 bases fit TRBD2. Germline V lookup: CDR1 KGHSH, CDR2 LQKENI. The CDR3 is 16 residues long. The V and J ends lost 1 base and 2 bases, in that order; junction bases with no gene match: 7. The CDR3: CASSPRQAGVAYEQYF. CDR3 sequence (DNA): TGTGCCAGCTCACCACGGCAAGCGGGAGTTGCCTACGAGCAGTACTTC.

The genes are TRBV7-2 and TRBJ2-2; 9 positions match TRBD2. Unmatched junction bases numbered 6, after V lost 5 bases and J lost 8 bases. Looked up from germline, CDR1 is SGHTA and CDR2 is FQGNSA. CDR3 length: 14 residues. The CDR3 DNA is TGTGCCAGCAGCCTTAGCGGGAGCGCAGGGGAGCTGTTTTTT. It codes for CASSLSGSAGELFF.

The genes are TRBV9 and TRBJ2-3, with D unresolved. CDR3 length equals 13 residues. Germline assignment: CDR1 SGDLS and CDR2 YYNGEE. Trimming pared 2 bases from V and 2 bases from J, leaving 6 bases between. CDR3 amino acids: CASSVLSTDTQYF. DNA for the CDR3: TGTGCCAGCAGCGTCCTCTCCACAGATACGCAGTATTTT.

This clone was observed a few times. The CDR3 loop is CASSPGTGKTYEQYF. For the CDR3, the DNA is TGTGCCAGCAGCCCTGGGACAGGCAAAACCTACGAGCAGTACTTC. The chain has TRBV7-9 and TRBJ2-7, with TRBD1 matching 8 bases. The CDR3 is 15 residues long. Germline V gene lookup returns CDR1 SEHNR and CDR2 FQNEAQ (reference sequence). After removal of 5 bases from V and 2 bases from J, the junction contained 8 bases not matched to a gene.

The CDR3 nucleotides read TGTGCCAGTAGTATAGGGCGTACAGCTTTCTTT. Translating it yields CASSIGRTAFF. V is TRBV19 and J is TRBJ1-1; D not certain. Germline CDR1 reads LNHDA; CDR2 reads SQIVND (reference sequence). The V gene lost 1 base and the J gene lost 10 bases, with 7 bases spanning the gap. The CDR3 covers 11 residues.

V is TRBV7-9 and J is TRBJ2-6; 13 nucleotides agree with TRBD2. The junction had 9 bases not matched to a gene; V was cut back by 5 bases and J by 2 bases. The CDR3 contains 19 residues. Germline CDR1 reads SEHNR; CDR2 reads FQNEAQ (reference sequence). CDR3 residues: CASSPRTSGSWAGANVLTF. CDR3 bases: TGTGCCAGCAGCCCACGGACTAGCGGGAGTTGGGCTGGGGCCAACGTCCTGACTTTC. The whole variable domain, filled in from reference TRBV7-9 and TRBJ2-6, reads DTGVSQNPRHKITKRGQNVTFRCDPISEHNRLYWYRQTLGQGPEFLTYFQNEAQLEKSRLLSDRFSAERPKGSFSTLEIQRTEQGDSAMYLCASSPRTSGSWAGANVLTFGAGSRLTVL.

A few counts support this clone. V usage is TRBV2 and J usage is TRBJ2-2; 14 positions match TRBD2. V was pared by 7 bases and J by 4 bases, with 5 bases of the junction left unmatched. Per germline, CDR1 SNHLY and CDR2 FYNNEI. The CDR3 runs to 16 residues. DNA for the CDR3: TGTGCCAGCACAGGACTAGCGGGAGGTGGCACCGGGGAGCTGTTTTTT. It encodes CASTGLAGGGTGELFF.

By sample share, this clone is medium-sized (0.01 to 0.1%). This chain joins TRBV5-6 and TRBJ2-7; D ambiguous. Trimming pared 2 bases from V and 4 bases from J, leaving 10 bases between. From germline, CDR1 is SGHDT and CDR2 YYEEEE. There are 13 residues in the CDR3. The CDR3, as DNA: TGTGCCAGCAGCTTCTCCGTCCGGTACGAGCAGTACTTC. Translated, it gives CASSFSVRYEQYF. Using reference TRBV5-6 and TRBJ2-7 for the parts outside the CDR3, the full variable domain is DAGVTQSPTHLIKTRGQQVTLRCSPKSGHDTVSWYQQALGQGPQFIFQYYEEEERQRGNFPDRFSGHQFPNYSSELNVNALLLGDSALYLCASSFSVRYEQYFGPGTRLTVT.

The rearrangement joins TRBV10-2 to TRBJ2-7; weak D call: TRBD1 (6 bases). This CDR3 has 12 amino acids. V lost 7 bases, J lost 9 bases, and 16 bases lay in between. CDR1 is WSHSY and CDR2 is SAAADI in the germline V gene. As DNA, the CDR3 is TGCGCCAGCACTCCGGGACAAATGGGGCAGTACTTC. As protein: CASTPGQMGQYF.

The CDR3 reads CASYPVATDSYNEQFF. CDR3 DNA: TGTGCCAGCTATCCGGTCGCGACAGATTCCTACAATGAGCAGTTCTTC. The chain employs TRBV7-9 and TRBJ2-1, with a tentative D call TRBD1 (5 bases). The CDR3 length is 16 residues. The ends were cut back, 8 bases at V and 1 base at J, with 18 bases in the middle. In germline, CDR1 is SEHNR, CDR2 FQNEAQ (reference sequence).